This T cell receptor beta chain comes out of a study of T cell changes during pregnancy in multiple sclerosis. The data were produced by immunoSEQ multiplex PCR, yet TCRdb's version contains in-frame clones alone and is incomplete. This table holds fewer than 15,000 clones, 88% found once. From germline, CDR1 is WNHNN and CDR2 SYGVQD (reference sequence). V shed 0 bases and J shed 4 bases, with 18 bases lying between them. The length of the CDR3 is 17 residues. This TCR was recovered from a female donor with multiple sclerosis, enrolled in a pregnancy study. The specimen was CD8+ T cells from peripheral blood mononuclear cells, collected in the first trimester of pregnancy. V usage is TRBV10-1 and J usage is TRBJ1-1, with a weak D call TRBD1 (6 bases). CDR3: CASSESPFIWGLTEAFF. In DNA, the CDR3 is TGCGCCAGCAGTGAGTCCCCGTTTATTTGGGGGCTCACTGAAGCTTTCTTT.